This TCR beta chain was sequenced for a study of cytomegalovirus exposure and HLA in healthy donors. Germline values: CDR1 MNHEY, CDR2 SMNVEV (reference sequence). Losses at the gene ends were 4 bases for V and 6 bases for J; bases not matched to a gene: 3. The CDR3 has 15 residues. Use of 60 Vbeta and 13 Jbeta primers characterized the PCR. TCRdb keeps only in-frame clones here, not all; method: immunoSEQ multiplex PCR. The sample records over 150,000 clones, roughly four fifths being singletons. Sequencing was performed on PBMCs. The TCR was taken from a man aged 18-30 years in good health and CMV-seronegative. The J gene is TRBJ2-1, the V gene TRBV27; 13 nucleotides agree with TRBD2. The DNA for the CDR3 is TGTGCCAGCAGTTCGACTAGCGGGAGGCCCAATGAGCAGTTCTTC. Protein: CASSSTSGRPNEQFF.